These T cell receptor beta chains were read from a single sample in a study of T cells in Graves' hyperthyroidism and ophthalmopathy. TCRdb re-derived calls from the multiplex PCR reads in MiXCR, one entry per CDR3 protein. The table lists more than 550,000 distinct CDR3 sequences, about 45% of them singletons. Sequencing was carried out using peripheral blood or thyroid tissue (not recorded which). Receptors were obtained from an adult man with Graves' disease, either hyperthyroidism or ophthalmopathy (not recorded which). The CDR3 runs from the conserved cysteine through the conserved F or W. A D gene is named only where the DNA matches it firmly. A row's size may be missing; if present it is once, few, many or a size class.

clone_size d_call j_call v_call cdr3_nt cdr3_aa
- - TRBJ1-1 TRBV15 TGTGCCACCAGCAGAGATGGAATGAACACTGAAGCTTTCTTT CATSRDGMNTEAFF
- - TRBJ1-2 TRBV7-9 TGTGCCAGCAGCTCGGGACCTCTAGGCTATGGCTACACCTTC CASSSGPLGYGYTF
- - TRBJ1-6 TRBV25-1 TGTGCCAGCAGGGGGGCGGATTCCAATAATTCACCCCTCCACTTT CASRGADSNNSPLHF
few - TRBJ2-5 TRBV7-9 TGTGCCAGCAGCTTTTCCGGGACCCAGTACTTC CASSFSGTQYF
- TRBD2 TRBJ2-2 TRBV29-1 TGCAGCGTTGAGGGACTAGCGGGAGCGATGAACACCGGGGAGCTGTTTTTT CSVEGLAGAMNTGELFF
- - TRBJ1-4 TRBV9 TGTGCCAGCTCACCACAGGAATTGAGCGAAAAACTGTTTTTT CASSPQELSEKLFF
- - TRBJ1-2 TRBV29-1 TGCAGCGTTGAAGAAACAGGGACCCACTATGGCTACACCTTC CSVEETGTHYGYTF
- - TRBJ1-3 TRBV6-5 TGTGCCAGCAGTGCCGTGCGAGGCGGAAACACCATATATTTT CASSAVRGGNTIYF
once - TRBJ1-4 TRBV29-1 TGCAGCGTCGCACTTAGACAGGACAGTGAAAAACTGTTTTTT CSVALRQDSEKLFF
- TRBD1 TRBJ1-5 TRBV10-3 TGTGCCATCAGGCCTCAGGGACAGGGGGCGCGTCAGCCCCAGCATTTT CAIRPQGQGARQPQHF
- - TRBJ1-2 TRBV9 TGTGCCAGCAGCCATTTCGGTATTAACTATGGCTACACCTTC CASSHFGINYGYTF
- - TRBJ2-7 TRBV20-1 TGCAGTGCTTCAACAGGGTTTAGCTACGAGCAGTACTTC CSASTGFSYEQYF
- - TRBJ2-7 TRBV29-1 TGCAGCGCCGGGGAGGCAGGGGGCTACGAGCAGTACTTC CSAGEAGGYEQYF
- - TRBJ1-6 TRBV7-9 TGTGCCAGCAGCTTAGCCCTTCGTTTTAATTCACCCCTCCACTTT CASSLALRFNSPLHF
many - TRBJ1-2 TRBV19 TGTGCCAGTAGTATGCGTGATGGCTACACCTTC CASSMRDGYTF
few - TRBJ1-2 TRBV12-3/TRBV12-4 TGTGCCAGCAGTTCCCCTGGGGCCTCCTATGGCTACACCTTC CASSSPGASYGYTF
- TRBD1 TRBJ1-3 TRBV7-9 TGTGCCAGCAGGGCCGGGACAGCTAGCGGAAACACCATATATTTT CASRAGTASGNTIYF
- TRBD1 TRBJ2-7 TRBV7-9 TGTGCCAGCAGCTTTCCTGGACAGGTATACGAGCAGTACTTC CASSFPGQVYEQYF
many - TRBJ1-1 TRBV7-9 TGCGCCAGCAGCTCGACACCGGACACTGAAGCTTTCTTT CASSSTPDTEAFF
- TRBD1 TRBJ1-5 TRBV2 TGTGCCAGCAGTGAAGATGGGACAGGGAATCAGCCCCAGCATTTT CASSEDGTGNQPQHF
many TRBD1 TRBJ1-2 TRBV7-8 TGTGCCAGCAGCTTGGACAGGGGTGGCTACACCTTC CASSLDRGGYTF
- - TRBJ1-1 TRBV29-1 TGCAGCATAGGACTAGCGGGAGGCACTGAAGCTTTCTTT CSIGLAGGTEAFF
- - TRBJ2-1 TRBV24-1 TGTGCCACCGGGACATCTTACAATGAGCAGTTCTTC CATGTSYNEQFF
- - TRBJ2-7 TRBV7-2 TGTGCCAGCAGCCCCTTCCGAGGGGCCGAGCAGTACTTC CASSPFRGAEQYF
- TRBD1 TRBJ1-5 TRBV24-1 TGTGCCACCAGTAACGGGACAGGGAGTGGGGGCAATCAGCCCCAGCATTTT CATSNGTGSGGNQPQHF